The clone carrying this TCR beta chain was counted between two and nine times. V was pared by 3 bases and J by 6 bases, with 0 bases of the junction left unmatched. CDR1 is SGHRS, CDR2 YFSETQ, per germline. The CDR3 contains 13 residues. Preparation of the TCRbeta library involved a method that used unique molecular identifiers. One entry per CDR3 protein, called by TCRdb with MiXCR from the PCR reads. The table lists fewer than 700,000 distinct CDR3 sequences, more than 20% of them singletons, with around 14% in the top ten. This specimen comes from a study of T-cell reconstitution after alpha-beta-depleted transplantation in children.

The chain uses TRBV5-1 and TRBJ1-5; 10 bases line up with TRBD1. Material: PBMCs, mostly from graft donor cells, obtained 360 days after TCRalphabeta/CD19-depleted stem cell transplant. This clonotype originated in a boy younger than two who had a stem cell transplant for acute myeloid leukemia, so the T cells may come from the graft donor. Here the CDR3 reads CASSWTGGQPQHF. The CDR3, as DNA: TGCGCCAGCAGCTGGACAGGGGGTCAGCCCCAGCATTTT.